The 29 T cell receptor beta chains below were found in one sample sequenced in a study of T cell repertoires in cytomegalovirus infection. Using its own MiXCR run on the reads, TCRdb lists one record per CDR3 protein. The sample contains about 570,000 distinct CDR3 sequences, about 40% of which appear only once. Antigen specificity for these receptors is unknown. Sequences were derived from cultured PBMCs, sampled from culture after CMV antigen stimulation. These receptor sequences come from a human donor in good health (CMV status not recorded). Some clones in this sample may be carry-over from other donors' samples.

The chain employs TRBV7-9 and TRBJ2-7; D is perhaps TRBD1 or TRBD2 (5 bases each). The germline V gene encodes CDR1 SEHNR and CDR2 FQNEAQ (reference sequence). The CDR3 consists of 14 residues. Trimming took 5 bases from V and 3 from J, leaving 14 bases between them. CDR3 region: CASSPMWGNYEQYF. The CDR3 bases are TGTGCCAGCAGCCCAATGTGGGGGAACTACGAGCAGTACTTC.

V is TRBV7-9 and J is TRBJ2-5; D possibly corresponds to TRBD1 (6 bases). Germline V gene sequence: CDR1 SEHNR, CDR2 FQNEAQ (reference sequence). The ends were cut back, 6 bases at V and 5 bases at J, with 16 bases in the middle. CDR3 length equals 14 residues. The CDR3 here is CASRRQGLAETQYF. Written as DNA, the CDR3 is TGTGCCAGCAGACGCCAGGGGTTGGCGGAGACCCAGTACTTC.

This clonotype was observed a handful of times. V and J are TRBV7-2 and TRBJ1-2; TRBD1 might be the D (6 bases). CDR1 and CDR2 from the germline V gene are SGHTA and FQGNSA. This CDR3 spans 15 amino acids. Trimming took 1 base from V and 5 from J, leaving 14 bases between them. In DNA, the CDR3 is TGTGCCAGCAGCTTAGGGGGGCCCGGAGGGTATGGCTACACCTTC. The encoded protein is CASSLGGPGGYGYTF.

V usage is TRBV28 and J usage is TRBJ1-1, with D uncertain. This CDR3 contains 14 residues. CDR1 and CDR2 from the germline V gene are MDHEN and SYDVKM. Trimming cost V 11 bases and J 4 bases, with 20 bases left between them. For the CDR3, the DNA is TGTGCCTCGGGGTCCAGGCCGGTTCCCACTGAAGCTTTCTTT. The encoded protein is CASGSRPVPTEAFF.

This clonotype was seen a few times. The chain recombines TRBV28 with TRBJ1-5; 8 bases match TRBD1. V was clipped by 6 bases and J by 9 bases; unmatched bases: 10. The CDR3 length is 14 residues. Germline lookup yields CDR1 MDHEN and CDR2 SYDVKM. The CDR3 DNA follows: TGTGCCAGCAGGCTGACAGGGGTGCTTCGGCCCCAGCATTTT. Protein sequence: CASRLTGVLRPQHF.

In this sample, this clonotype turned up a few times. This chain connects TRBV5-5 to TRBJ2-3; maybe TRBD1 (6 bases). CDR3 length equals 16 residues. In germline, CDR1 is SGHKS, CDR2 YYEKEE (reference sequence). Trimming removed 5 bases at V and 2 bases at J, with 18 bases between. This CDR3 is CASRLQQGSPTDTQYF. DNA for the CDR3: TGTGCCAGCAGGTTACAACAGGGTTCTCCCACAGATACGCAGTATTTT.

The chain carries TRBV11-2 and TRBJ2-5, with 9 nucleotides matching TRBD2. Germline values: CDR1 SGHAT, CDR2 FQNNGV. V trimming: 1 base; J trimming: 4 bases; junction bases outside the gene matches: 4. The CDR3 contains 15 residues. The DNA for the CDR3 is TGTGCCAGCAGCTTAGTTAGCGGGGGCCCAGAGACCCAGTACTTC. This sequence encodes CASSLVSGGPETQYF.

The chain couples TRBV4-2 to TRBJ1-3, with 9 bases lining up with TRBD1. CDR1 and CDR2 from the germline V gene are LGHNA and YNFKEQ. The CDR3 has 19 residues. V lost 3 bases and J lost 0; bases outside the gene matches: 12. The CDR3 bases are TGTGCCAGCAGCCACCTCGGGACAGGGAGTCTCCTCTCTGGAAACACCATATATTTT. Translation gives CASSHLGTGSLLSGNTIYF.

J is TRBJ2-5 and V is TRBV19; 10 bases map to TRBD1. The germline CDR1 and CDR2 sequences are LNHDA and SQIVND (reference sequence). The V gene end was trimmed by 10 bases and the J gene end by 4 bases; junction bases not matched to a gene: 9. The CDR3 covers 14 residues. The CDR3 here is CANLGQGSRETQYF. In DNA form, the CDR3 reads TGTGCCAATTTGGGACAGGGGTCTCGAGAGACCCAGTACTTC.

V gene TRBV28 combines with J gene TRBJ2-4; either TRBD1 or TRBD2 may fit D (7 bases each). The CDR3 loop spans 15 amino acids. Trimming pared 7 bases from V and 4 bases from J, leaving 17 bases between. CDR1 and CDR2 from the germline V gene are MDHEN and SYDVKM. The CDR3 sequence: CASTLAGDRKNIQYF. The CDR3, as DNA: TGTGCCAGCACTCTTGCGGGGGACAGAAAAAACATTCAGTACTTC.

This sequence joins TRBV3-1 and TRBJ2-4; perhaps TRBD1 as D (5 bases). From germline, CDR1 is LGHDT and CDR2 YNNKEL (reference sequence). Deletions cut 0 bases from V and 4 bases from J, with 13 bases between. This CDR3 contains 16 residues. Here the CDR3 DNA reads TGTGCCAGCAGCCAAGAATGGGGCAGGGTTAAAAACATTCAGTACTTC. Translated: CASSQEWGRVKNIQYF.

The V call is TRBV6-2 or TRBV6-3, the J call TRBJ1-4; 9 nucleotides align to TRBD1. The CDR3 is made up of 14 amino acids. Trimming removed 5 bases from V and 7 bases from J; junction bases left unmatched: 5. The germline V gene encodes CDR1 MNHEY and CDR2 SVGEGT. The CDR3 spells CASSPGQGIEKLFF. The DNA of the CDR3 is TGTGCCAGCAGTCCCGGACAGGGGATTGAAAAACTGTTTTTT.

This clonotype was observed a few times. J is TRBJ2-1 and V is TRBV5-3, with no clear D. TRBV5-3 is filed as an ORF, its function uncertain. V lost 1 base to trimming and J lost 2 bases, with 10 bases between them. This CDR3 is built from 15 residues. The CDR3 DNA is TGTGCCAGAAGCTTGTGGCGGAACCCCTACAATGAGCAGTTCTTC. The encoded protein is CARSLWRNPYNEQFF.

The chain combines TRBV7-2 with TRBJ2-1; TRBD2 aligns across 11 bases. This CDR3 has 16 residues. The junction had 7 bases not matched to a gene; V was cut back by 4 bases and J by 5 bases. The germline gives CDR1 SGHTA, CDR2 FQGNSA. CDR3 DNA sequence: TGTGCCAGCAGCTCCCTACTAGCGGGGGAGCACAATGAGCAGTTCTTC. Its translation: CASSSLLAGEHNEQFF. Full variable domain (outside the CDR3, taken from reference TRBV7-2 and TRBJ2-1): GAGVSQSPSNKVTEKGKDVELRCDPISGHTALYWYRQSLGQGLEFLIYFQGNSAPDKSGLPSDRFSAERTGGSVSTLTIQRTQQEDSAVYLCASSSLLAGEHNEQFFGPGTRLTVL.

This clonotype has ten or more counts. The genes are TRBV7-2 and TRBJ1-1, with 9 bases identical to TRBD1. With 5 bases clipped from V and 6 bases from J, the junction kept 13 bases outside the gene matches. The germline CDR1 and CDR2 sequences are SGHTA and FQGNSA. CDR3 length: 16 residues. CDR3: CASSLGGQGLMAEAFF. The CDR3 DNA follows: TGTGCCAGCAGCCTAGGGGGACAGGGTTTGATGGCTGAAGCTTTCTTT.

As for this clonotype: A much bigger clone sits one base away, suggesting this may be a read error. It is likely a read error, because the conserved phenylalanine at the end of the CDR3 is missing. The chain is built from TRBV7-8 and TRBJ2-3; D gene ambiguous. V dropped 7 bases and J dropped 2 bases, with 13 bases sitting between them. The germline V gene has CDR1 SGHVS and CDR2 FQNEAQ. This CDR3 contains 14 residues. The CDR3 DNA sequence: TGTGCCAGCACCTTCTGGGGAAACACAGATACGCAGTATTTA. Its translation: CASTFWGNTDTQYL.

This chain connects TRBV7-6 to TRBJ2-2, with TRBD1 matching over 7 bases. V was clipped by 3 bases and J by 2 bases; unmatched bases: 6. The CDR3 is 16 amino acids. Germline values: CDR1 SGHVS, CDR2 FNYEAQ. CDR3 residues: CASSFFGTDNTGELFF. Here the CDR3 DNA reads TGTGCCAGCAGCTTCTTTGGGACAGATAACACCGGGGAGCTGTTTTTT.

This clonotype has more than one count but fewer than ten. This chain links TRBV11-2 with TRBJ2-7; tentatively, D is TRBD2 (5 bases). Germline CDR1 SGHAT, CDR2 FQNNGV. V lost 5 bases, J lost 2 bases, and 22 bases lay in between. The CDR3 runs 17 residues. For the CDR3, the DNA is TGTGCCAGCAGCCAACCCGAAGGCGGGCCGCCCCCCTACGAGCAGTACTTC. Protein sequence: CASSQPEGGPPPYEQYF.

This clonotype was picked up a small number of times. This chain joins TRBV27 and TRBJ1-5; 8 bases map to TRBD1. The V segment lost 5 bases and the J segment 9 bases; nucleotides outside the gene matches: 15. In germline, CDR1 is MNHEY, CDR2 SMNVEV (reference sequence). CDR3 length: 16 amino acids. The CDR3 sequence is CASSPTPDRALGPQHF. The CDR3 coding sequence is TGTGCCAGCAGTCCTACCCCGGACAGGGCACTTGGGCCCCAGCATTTT.

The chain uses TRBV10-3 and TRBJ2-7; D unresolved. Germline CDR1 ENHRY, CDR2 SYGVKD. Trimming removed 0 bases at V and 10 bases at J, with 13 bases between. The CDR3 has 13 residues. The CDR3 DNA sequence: TGTGCCATCAGTGAGTCAGGGCAGGTCGATCAGTACTTC. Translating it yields CAISESGQVDQYF.

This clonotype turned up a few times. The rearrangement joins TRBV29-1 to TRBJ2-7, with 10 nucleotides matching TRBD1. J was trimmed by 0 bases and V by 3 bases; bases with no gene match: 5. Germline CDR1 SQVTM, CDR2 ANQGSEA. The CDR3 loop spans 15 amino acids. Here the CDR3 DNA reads TGCAGCGTTGATTTCGGGACAGGGGTCTCCTACGAGCAGTACTTC. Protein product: CSVDFGTGVSYEQYF.

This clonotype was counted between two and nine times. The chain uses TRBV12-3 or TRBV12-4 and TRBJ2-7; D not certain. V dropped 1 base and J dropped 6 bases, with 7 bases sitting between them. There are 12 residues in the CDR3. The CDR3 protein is CASSLGASEQYF. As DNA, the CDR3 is TGTGCCAGCAGTTTAGGGGCATCCGAGCAGTACTTC.

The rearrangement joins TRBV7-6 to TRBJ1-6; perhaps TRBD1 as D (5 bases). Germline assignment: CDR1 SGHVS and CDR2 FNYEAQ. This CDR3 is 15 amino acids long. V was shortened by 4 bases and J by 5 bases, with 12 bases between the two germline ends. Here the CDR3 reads CASSWGSVDNSPLHF. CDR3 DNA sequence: TGTGCCAGCAGCTGGGGGTCTGTAGATAATTCACCCCTCCACTTT.

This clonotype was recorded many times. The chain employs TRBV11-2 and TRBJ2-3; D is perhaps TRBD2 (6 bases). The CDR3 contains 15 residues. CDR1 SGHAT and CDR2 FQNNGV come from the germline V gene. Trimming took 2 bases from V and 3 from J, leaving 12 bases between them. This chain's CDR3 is CASSLTGDGTDTQYF. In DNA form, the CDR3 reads TGTGCCAGCAGCTTAACGGGAGATGGTACAGATACGCAGTATTTT.

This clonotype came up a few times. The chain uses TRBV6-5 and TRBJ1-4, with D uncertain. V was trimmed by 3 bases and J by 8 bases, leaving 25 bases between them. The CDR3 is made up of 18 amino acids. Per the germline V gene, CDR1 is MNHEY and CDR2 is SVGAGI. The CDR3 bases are TGTGCCAGCAGTTATCTCGAGAAAAGCCTTAAAGGCCCAGAAAAACTGTTTTTT. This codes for CASSYLEKSLKGPEKLFF.

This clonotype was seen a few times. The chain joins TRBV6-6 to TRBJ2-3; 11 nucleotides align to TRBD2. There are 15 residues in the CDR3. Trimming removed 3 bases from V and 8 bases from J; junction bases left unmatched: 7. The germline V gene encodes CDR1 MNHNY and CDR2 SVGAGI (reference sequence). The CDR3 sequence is CASSYIAGGKVTQYF. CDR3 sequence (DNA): TGTGCCAGCAGTTATATAGCGGGAGGGAAGGTTACGCAGTATTTT.

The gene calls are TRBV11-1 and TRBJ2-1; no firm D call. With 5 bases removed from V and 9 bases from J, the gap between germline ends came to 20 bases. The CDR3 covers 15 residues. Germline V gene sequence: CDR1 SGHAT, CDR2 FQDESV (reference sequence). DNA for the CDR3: TGTGCCAGCAGCGTTTTAGTAGGGCGCCGCAGTGAGCAGTTCTTC. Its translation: CASSVLVGRRSEQFF.

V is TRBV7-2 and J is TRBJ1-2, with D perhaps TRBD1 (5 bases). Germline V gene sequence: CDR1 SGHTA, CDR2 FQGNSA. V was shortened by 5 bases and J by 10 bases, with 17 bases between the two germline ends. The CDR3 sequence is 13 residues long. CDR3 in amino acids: CASSAMQGRYYTF. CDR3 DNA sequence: TGTGCCAGCAGCGCCATGCAGGGCCGGTACTACACCTTC.

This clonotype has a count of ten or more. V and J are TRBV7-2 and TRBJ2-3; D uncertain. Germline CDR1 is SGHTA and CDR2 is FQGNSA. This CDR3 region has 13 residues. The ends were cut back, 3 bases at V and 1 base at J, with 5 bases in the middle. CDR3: CASSFRGTDTQYF. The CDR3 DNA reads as TGTGCCAGCAGCTTTAGGGGCACAGATACGCAGTATTTT. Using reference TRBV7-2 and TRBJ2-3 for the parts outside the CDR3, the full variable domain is GAGVSQSPSNKVTEKGKDVELRCDPISGHTALYWYRQSLGQGLEFLIYFQGNSAPDKSGLPSDRFSAERTGGSVSTLTIQRTQQEDSAVYLCASSFRGTDTQYFGPGTRLTVL.